The T cell receptor beta chain described here comes from a study of T-cell memory formation after mild COVID-19. The study, taken as a whole, reports: The authors left the SARS-CoV-2 specificity of second-wave clones peaking on day 37 unconfirmed. Among clones contracting day 15 to 85, CD4/CD8 was balanced, whereas later expanders leaned CD4+.

This CDR3 is 15 amino acids long. Germline lookup yields CDR1 DFQATT and CDR2 SNEGSKA (reference sequence). V was pared by 0 bases and J by 2 bases, with 13 bases between. Constant-segment primers and 5'RACE yielded cDNA libraries for TCR alpha and TCR beta, each carrying sample barcodes and UMIs. TCRdb re-called the 5' RACE reads through MiXCR, storing one row per CDR3 protein. The sample shows about 250,000 distinct CDR3 sequences, 15% to 20% of them seen only once. This clonotype was counted at least ten times. The antigen is not known. The TCR originated in a man aged 18 to 30 who had mild COVID-19 (a few samples of this study predate the infection). Cell type and time point are not known. Material: PBMCs or a T cell subset sorted from them (not recorded which). The chain employs TRBV20-1 and TRBJ1-1; weak D call: TRBD1 (5 bases). CDR3: CSARDVGASNTEAFF. CDR3 bases: TGCAGTGCTAGAGATGTCGGGGCTTCTAACACTGAAGCTTTCTTT.